The 32 T cell receptor beta chains reported below all come from one sample, sequenced in a study of glioma-infiltrating T cells after dendritic cell vaccination. Produced via immunoSEQ multiplex PCR; TCRdb's table is partial and in-frame only. This table holds over 90,000 clones, around 85% found once. The source material was blood, sampled before dendritic cell vaccination. All receptors come from a human donor with glioblastoma.

This clone was seen a single time. The chain links TRBV2 to TRBJ1-5; 9 positions agree with TRBD1. This CDR3 comprises 13 residues. CDR1 is SNHLY, CDR2 FYNNEI, per germline. Trimming removed 8 bases from V and 1 base from J; junction bases left unmatched: 0. As DNA, the CDR3 is TGTGCCAGCGGACAGGGGAGCAATCAGCCCCAGCATTTT. Its protein is CASGQGSNQPQHF.

The rearrangement links TRBV30 to TRBJ2-3; 13 nucleotides match TRBD2. Germline trimming cut 2 bases from V and 5 bases from J; bases unmatched to any gene: 13. Germline CDR1 and CDR2: GTSNPN and SVGIG (reference sequence). The CDR3 covers 18 residues. In DNA form, the CDR3 reads TGTGCCTGGAGTATCTCTGGACTAGCGGGAGTCCATGGAGATACGCAGTATTTT. Amino acid sequence: CAWSISGLAGVHGDTQYF.

The gene calls are TRBV5-6 and TRBJ2-7, with 9 bases identical to TRBD1. V shed 4 bases and J 5 bases; nucleotides not matched to a gene: 7. CDR3 size: 14 residues. Germline CDR1 reads SGHDT; CDR2 reads YYEEEE. The CDR3 region is CASSLQGAFDEQYF. CDR3 DNA: TGTGCCAGCAGCCTACAGGGGGCCTTTGACGAGCAGTACTTC.

The chain links TRBV5-4 to TRBJ2-3; D may be TRBD2 (5 bases). Germline-derived CDR1 and CDR2 are SGHNT and YYREEE (reference sequence). The ends were cut back, 3 bases at V and 5 bases at J, with 13 bases in the middle. CDR3 length: 14 residues. The CDR3 sequence: CASSSPGVGDTQYF. As DNA, the CDR3 is TGTGCCAGCAGCTCACCCGGGGTAGGAGATACGCAGTATTTT.

The chain links TRBV6-1 to TRBJ1-5; no definite D call. V shed 4 bases and J shed 7 bases, with 14 bases lying between them. Germline assignment: CDR1 MNHNS and CDR2 SASEGT. The CDR3 is made up of 14 amino acids. The CDR3 loop is CASSGKGGWQPQHF. In DNA form, the CDR3 reads TGTGCCAGCAGTGGGAAGGGCGGGTGGCAGCCCCAGCATTTT.

This chain connects TRBV30 to TRBJ2-5; weak D call: TRBD2 (7 bases). CDR1 GTSNPN and CDR2 SVGIG come from the germline V gene (reference sequence). V lost 0 bases to trimming and J lost 4 bases, with 15 bases between them. The CDR3 runs 15 residues. The CDR3 DNA reads as TGTGCCTGGAGTGTTCAGACGGGGGGCGGAGAGACCCAGTACTTC. Residues: CAWSVQTGGGETQYF.

The chain combines TRBV6-5 with TRBJ2-5, with 9 bases identical to TRBD2. V lost 8 bases, J lost 2 bases, and 6 bases stayed unmatched. The CDR3 sequence is 14 residues long. CDR1 MNHEY and CDR2 SVGAGI come from the germline V gene. CDR3 sequence: CASGGGAYQETQYF. Written as DNA, the CDR3 is TGTGCCAGCGGCGGGGGGGCCTATCAAGAGACCCAGTACTTC.

This chain connects TRBV9 to TRBJ2-7, with a weak D call TRBD1 (6 bases). Germline-derived CDR1 and CDR2 are SGDLS and YYNGEE. There are 13 residues in the CDR3. Trimming pared 0 bases from V and 3 bases from J, leaving 7 bases between. The CDR3 loop reads CASSVATGYEQYF. CDR3 nucleotides: TGTGCCAGCAGCGTAGCGACAGGCTACGAGCAGTACTTC.

DNA for the CDR3: TGTGCCAGCTCACCCCTGACAGGGGTCTATGGCTACACCTTC. It translates to CASSPLTGVYGYTF. V gene TRBV18 combines with J gene TRBJ1-2, with 8 nucleotides matching TRBD1. CDR1 and CDR2 from the germline V gene are KGHSH and LQKENI. The CDR3 contains 14 residues. The J segment lost 4 bases and the V segment lost 3 bases, leaving 4 bases of the junction unmatched.

DNA of the CDR3: TGCGCCAGCAGTGGGACAGGGAACACCGGGGAGCTGTTTTTT. This encodes CASSGTGNTGELFF. This chain connects TRBV10-1 to TRBJ2-2, with TRBD1 matching 7 bases. The CDR3 extends over 14 amino acids. The V and J ends lost 4 bases and 1 base, in that order; junction bases with no gene match: 0. Germline V gene data show CDR1 as WNHNN and CDR2 as SYGVQD (reference sequence).

V gene TRBV6-4 combines with J gene TRBJ2-1, with 8 bases matching TRBD2. The CDR3 covers 14 residues. Trimming took 3 bases from V and 6 from J; bases not matched to a gene: 4. Germline CDR1 and CDR2: MRHNA and SNTAGT. CDR3: CASSDRGLVNEQFF. In nucleotides, the CDR3 is TGTGCCAGCAGTGATAGGGGACTAGTCAATGAGCAGTTCTTC.

The chain has TRBV29-1 and TRBJ1-2; TRBD1 might be the D (6 bases). This CDR3 has 13 residues. Trimming shortened V by 4 bases and J by 7 bases, and 16 bases separated the two germline ends. CDR1 and CDR2 (germline): SQVTM, ANQGSEA. CDR3 nucleotides: TGCAGCGTTGTTGGCAGGGGAATGGGTGGCTACACCTTC. It is translated as CSVVGRGMGGYTF.

This chain uses TRBV4-1 with TRBJ2-1; D is unresolved. Germline CDR1 and CDR2: MGHRA and YSYEKL. Trimming shortened V by 0 bases and J by 1 base, and 7 bases separated the two germline ends. CDR3 length equals 15 residues. CDR3: CASSQETDSYNEQFF. The DNA of the CDR3 is TGCGCCAGCAGCCAAGAAACAGATTCCTACAATGAGCAGTTCTTC.

The chain links TRBV4-1 to TRBJ2-7; 9 bases fit TRBD2. Trimming at V came to 3 bases and at J to 0 bases, leaving 9 bases not matched to a gene. Germline V gives CDR1 MGHRA, CDR2 YSYEKL. The CDR3 consists of 17 residues. The CDR3 is CASSQGLATYSSYEQYF. Written as DNA, the CDR3 is TGCGCCAGCAGCCAGGGACTAGCTACTTATAGCTCCTACGAGCAGTACTTC.

This clone was counted once. V and J are TRBV9 and TRBJ1-1; tentatively, D is TRBD1 (6 bases). This CDR3 is built from 13 residues. Germline CDR1 SGDLS, CDR2 YYNGEE. Trimming cost V 4 bases and J 3 bases, with 10 bases left between them. The CDR3 protein is CASSWGGHTEAFF. The CDR3 DNA follows: TGTGCCAGCAGCTGGGGGGGGCACACTGAAGCTTTCTTT.

V gene TRBV2 combines with J gene TRBJ1-1, with D tentatively TRBD1 (5 bases). The germline gives CDR1 SNHLY, CDR2 FYNNEI. The V end lost 5 bases, the J end lost 1 base, and 11 bases lay between the germline ends. This CDR3 has 14 amino acids. CDR3 in amino acids: CASSSGGKNTEAFF. The CDR3 region has the DNA TGTGCCAGCAGTTCGGGGGGGAAGAACACTGAAGCTTTCTTT.

The V and J genes are TRBV6-5 and TRBJ1-5; no firm D call. The germline V and J ends were trimmed by 5 bases and 5 bases, with 10 bases remaining between them. There are 13 residues in the CDR3. CDR1 is MNHEY and CDR2 is SVGAGI in the germline V gene. The CDR3 here is CASSPLEDQPQHF. In DNA form, the CDR3 reads TGTGCCAGCAGTCCACTAGAAGATCAGCCCCAGCATTTT.

This clone showed up just a few times. The V gene is TRBV5-1, the J gene TRBJ2-2, with 7 nucleotides matching TRBD1. Germline V gives CDR1 SGHRS, CDR2 YFSETQ. The V and J ends lost 2 bases and 4 bases, in that order; junction bases with no gene match: 5. The CDR3 has 15 amino acids. The CDR3 loop reads CASSFETGTTGELFF. The CDR3 coding sequence is TGCGCCAGCAGCTTTGAGACAGGGACCACCGGGGAGCTGTTTTTT.

The rearrangement uses TRBV30 and TRBJ2-1, with D possibly TRBD2 on 6 matching bases. Germline loops: CDR1 GTSNPN, CDR2 SVGIG (reference sequence). V lost 4 bases to trimming and J lost 9 bases, with 13 bases between them. CDR3 length: 12 residues. CDR3 in amino acids: CAWKNRGTEQFF. CDR3 nucleotide sequence: TGTGCCTGGAAGAACCGGGGGACTGAGCAGTTCTTC.

V is TRBV5-1 and J is TRBJ1-4, with TRBD1 matching over 7 bases. Unmatched junction bases numbered 5, after V lost 2 bases and J lost 4 bases. In germline, CDR1 is SGHRS, CDR2 YFSETQ. This CDR3 is 15 amino acids long. CDR3 DNA: TGCGCCAGCAGCTTAATGACAGGGAGTAATGAAAAACTGTTTTTT. This gives the protein CASSLMTGSNEKLFF.

The chain employs TRBV25-1 and TRBJ2-7, with 8 bases aligning to TRBD1. The germline V gene has CDR1 MGHDK and CDR2 SYGVNS. This CDR3 has 15 amino acids. The V gene end was trimmed by 5 bases and the J gene end by 3 bases; junction bases not matched to a gene: 9. The CDR3 DNA is TGTGCCAGCAGTAAACGACAGGGGATGGGCTACGAGCAGTACTTC. Protein: CASSKRQGMGYEQYF.

This clone was counted only a few times. V and J are TRBV4-3 and TRBJ1-3, with 7 bases lining up with TRBD1. The V segment lost 4 bases and the J segment 2 bases; nucleotides outside the gene matches: 11. Germline assignment: CDR1 LGHNA and CDR2 YSLEER. This CDR3 contains 17 residues. The CDR3 bases are TGCGCCAGCAGCCTGACTACAGACAGGGCCCCTGGAAACACCATATATTTT. The encoded protein is CASSLTTDRAPGNTIYF.

V usage is TRBV2 and J usage is TRBJ2-7, with TRBD1 matching 8 bases. In germline, CDR1 is SNHLY, CDR2 FYNNEI. Trimming removed 2 bases from V and 2 bases from J; junction bases left unmatched: 2. This CDR3 is 14 amino acids long. CDR3 region: CASSEQGATYEQYF. CDR3 sequence (DNA): TGTGCCAGCAGTGAACAGGGGGCCACCTACGAGCAGTACTTC.

This clone was observed a handful of times. The V and J genes are TRBV29-1 and TRBJ2-3; the match to TRBD2 covers 9 bases. Unmatched junction bases numbered 8, after V lost 4 bases and J lost 0 bases. Germline CDR1 and CDR2: SQVTM and ANQGSEA. The CDR3 covers 16 residues. CDR3 in DNA: TGCAGCGTTGTTAGGGGAGCGGGAGGTAGCACAGATACGCAGTATTTT. It yields the protein CSVVRGAGGSTDTQYF.

The V call is TRBV25-1, the J call TRBJ1-2, with TRBD1 matching 9 bases. The germline CDR1 and CDR2 sequences are MGHDK and SYGVNS. The CDR3 consists of 16 residues. J lost 5 bases, V lost 5 bases, and 12 bases had no gene match. CDR3 protein: CASSSPGTGIGYGYTF. The DNA for the CDR3 is TGTGCCAGCAGTTCCCCCGGGACAGGGATCGGGTATGGCTACACCTTC.

The chain has TRBV15 and TRBJ1-3, with D possibly matching TRBD1 (5 bases). CDR3 length: 17 residues. From germline, CDR1 is LNHNV and CDR2 YYDKDF (reference sequence). V shed 4 bases and J shed 4 bases, with 20 bases lying between them. The CDR3, as DNA: TGTGCCACCAGCATTCGGACTACCCCCAGGGCAGGAAACACCATATATTTT. The encoded protein is CATSIRTTPRAGNTIYF.

This clone appeared once. The chain combines TRBV6-1 with TRBJ1-2; the match to TRBD1 covers 9 bases. CDR3 length: 14 residues. J gave up 3 bases and V 6 bases, and 5 bases lay outside the gene matches. CDR1 and CDR2 from the germline V gene are MNHNS and SASEGT. CDR3 nucleotides: TGTGCCAGCAGACGGGACAGGGAGTACTATGGCTACACCTTC. It specifies CASRRDREYYGYTF.

The gene calls are TRBV10-3 and TRBJ1-2; TRBD1 is a possible D gene (6 bases). The CDR3 sequence is 14 residues long. Germline lookup yields CDR1 ENHRY and CDR2 SYGVKD. Trimming stripped 7 bases from V and 4 bases from J, with 16 bases between. This CDR3 is CAITPDRNPYGYTF. The CDR3 DNA reads TGTGCCATCACCCCGGACAGAAACCCCTATGGCTACACCTTC.

V gene TRBV28 combines with J gene TRBJ2-5; TRBD1 is a possible D gene (6 bases). The CDR3 runs to 15 residues. CDR1 MDHEN and CDR2 SYDVKM come from the germline V gene. The V end lost 6 bases, the J end lost 5 bases, and 19 bases lay between the germline ends. The CDR3 DNA sequence: TGTGCCAGCAGCGATCCCGGGACATCAAGCGAGACCCAGTACTTC. This sequence encodes CASSDPGTSSETQYF.

J is TRBJ2-7 and V is TRBV4-2; 9 positions agree with TRBD1. The CDR3 consists of 15 residues. The J segment lost 3 bases and the V segment lost 3 bases, leaving 6 bases of the junction unmatched. CDR1 LGHNA and CDR2 YNFKEQ come from the germline V gene. As DNA, the CDR3 is TGTGCCAGCAGCCAGGGGACAGGGAAATTCTACGAGCAGTACTTC. Translation gives CASSQGTGKFYEQYF.

The rearrangement uses TRBV2 and TRBJ2-5; D is possibly TRBD1 (5 bases). Trimming shortened V by 6 bases and J by 5 bases, and 19 bases separated the two germline ends. This CDR3 is built from 15 residues. Germline CDR1 is SNHLY and CDR2 is FYNNEI. Here the CDR3 reads CASRDAGLVWETQYF. Written as DNA, the CDR3 is TGTGCCAGCAGGGACGCAGGGCTTGTGTGGGAGACCCAGTACTTC.

V usage is TRBV4-2 and J usage is TRBJ1-1; no clear D gene. The germline V and J ends were trimmed by 1 base and 5 bases, with 20 bases remaining between them. The CDR3 spans 17 residues. Germline CDR1 LGHNA, CDR2 YNFKEQ. The CDR3, as DNA: TGTGCCAGCAGCCAAGCAGCGGAAGGGATGGGGTATACTGAAGCTTTCTTT. Amino acid sequence: CASSQAAEGMGYTEAFF.